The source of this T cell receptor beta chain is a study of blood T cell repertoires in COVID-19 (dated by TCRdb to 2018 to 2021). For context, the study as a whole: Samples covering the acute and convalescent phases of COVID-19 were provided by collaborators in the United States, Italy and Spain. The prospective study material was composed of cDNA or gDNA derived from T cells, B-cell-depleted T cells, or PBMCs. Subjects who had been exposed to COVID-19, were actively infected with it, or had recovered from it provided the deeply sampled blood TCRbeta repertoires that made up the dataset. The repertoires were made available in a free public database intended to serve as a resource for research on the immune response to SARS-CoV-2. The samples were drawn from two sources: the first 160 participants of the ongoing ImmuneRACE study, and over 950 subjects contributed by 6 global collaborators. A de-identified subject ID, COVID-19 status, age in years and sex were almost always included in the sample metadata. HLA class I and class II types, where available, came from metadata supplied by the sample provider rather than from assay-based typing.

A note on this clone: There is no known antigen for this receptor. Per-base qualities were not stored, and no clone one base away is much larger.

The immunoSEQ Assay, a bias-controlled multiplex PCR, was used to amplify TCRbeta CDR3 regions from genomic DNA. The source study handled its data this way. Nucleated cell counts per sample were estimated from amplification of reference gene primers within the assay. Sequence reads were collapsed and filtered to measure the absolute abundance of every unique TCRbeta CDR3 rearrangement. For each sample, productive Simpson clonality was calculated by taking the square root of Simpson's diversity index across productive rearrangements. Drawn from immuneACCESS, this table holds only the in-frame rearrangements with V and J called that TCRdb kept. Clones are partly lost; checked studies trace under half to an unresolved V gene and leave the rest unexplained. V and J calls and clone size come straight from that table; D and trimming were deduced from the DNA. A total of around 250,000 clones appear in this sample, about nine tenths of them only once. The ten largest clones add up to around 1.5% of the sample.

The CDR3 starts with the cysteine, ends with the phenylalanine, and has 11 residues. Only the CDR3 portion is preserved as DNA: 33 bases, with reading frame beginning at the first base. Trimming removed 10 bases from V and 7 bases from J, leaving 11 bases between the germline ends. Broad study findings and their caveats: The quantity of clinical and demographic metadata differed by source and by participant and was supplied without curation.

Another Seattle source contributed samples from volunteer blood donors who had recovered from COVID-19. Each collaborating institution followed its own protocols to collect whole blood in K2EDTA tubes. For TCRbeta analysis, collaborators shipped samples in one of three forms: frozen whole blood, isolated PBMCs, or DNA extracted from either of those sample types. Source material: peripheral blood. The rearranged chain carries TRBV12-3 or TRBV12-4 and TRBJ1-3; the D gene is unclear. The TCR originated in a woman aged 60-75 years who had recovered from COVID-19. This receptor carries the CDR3 CATTTGNTIYF. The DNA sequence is TGTGCCACCACTACGGGGAACACCATATATTTT.